The rows below give T cell receptor beta chains drawn from one sample of a study of shared clonotypes between healthy human individuals. Assay used: immunoSEQ multiplex PCR; TCRdb lists only in-frame clones, some missing. The sample gives hundreds of thousands of clones, 96% of which show up once; 0.095% to 0.13% is in the top ten. The material sequenced was naive CD8+ T cells sorted from blood. These receptors were collected from a woman aged 25 to 39 in good health. CDR3s include the opening cysteine and the closing phenylalanine or tryptophan. The order of the fields is J gene, V gene, CDR3 protein.

J: TRBJ1-5
V: TRBV4-2
CDR3: CASSQEIRGNQPQHF

J: TRBJ2-2
V: TRBV27
CDR3: CASSGSNGGELFF

J: TRBJ1-2
V: TRBV28
CDR3: CASSHNSRGGYTF

J: .
V: TRBV27
CDR3: CASVNGYEQYF

J: TRBJ1-1
V: TRBV28
CDR3: CASSLDSASTEAFF

J: TRBJ2-1
V: TRBV4-2
CDR3: CASSQAYNEQFF

J: TRBJ2-1
V: TRBV7-8
CDR3: CASSLKSPGLGPNEQFF

J: TRBJ2-2
V: TRBV27
CDR3: CASSRRGTGELFF

J: TRBJ1-5
V: TRBV7-8
CDR3: CASSLRAGLKPQHF

J: TRBJ2-1
V: TRBV5-4
CDR3: CASSSTTSPSYNEQFF

J: TRBJ2-1
V: TRBV7-8
CDR3: CASSFREDNEQFF

J: TRBJ2-7
V: TRBV5-6
CDR3: CASSLSLSYEQYF

J: TRBJ2-7
V: TRBV27
CDR3: CASSLSFQGTIYEQYF

J: TRBJ2-5
V: TRBV7-8
CDR3: CASSLWGLAREKTQYF

J: TRBJ2-3
V: TRBV7-7
CDR3: CASSLYAGGDTQYF

J: TRBJ2-2
V: TRBV19
CDR3: CASSIDPLRNTGELFF

J: TRBJ2-1
V: TRBV19
CDR3: CASSIPPPTGEQFF

J: TRBJ2-5
V: TRBV9
CDR3: CASSVAQGGSPGETQYF

J: TRBJ2-7
V: TRBV2
CDR3: CANRQSTSYEQYF

J: TRBJ2-3
V: TRBV5-6
CDR3: CASGRGADTQYF

J: TRBJ2-1
V: TRBV7-7
CDR3: CASSLEYSNEQFF

J: TRBJ2-1
V: TRBV6-5
CDR3: CASSYTSGIYNEQFF

J: TRBJ2-3
V: TRBV19
CDR3: CASSIDLYGLAGTDTQYF

J: TRBJ2-7
V: TRBV14
CDR3: CASSPQKGEGEAYEQYF

J: TRBJ1-2
V: TRBV6-5
CDR3: CASSYGFTPYGYTF

J: TRBJ2-4
V: TRBV27
CDR3: CASSLGAGVNSNIQYF

J: TRBJ2-7
V: TRBV6-5
CDR3: CASSLTSGSYEQYF

J: TRBJ2-7
V: TRBV9
CDR3: CASSPQGSEQYF

J: TRBJ2-2
V: TRBV27
CDR3: CASSHLGGIGTGELFF

J: TRBJ2-3
V: TRBV14
CDR3: CASSQEGWQLLAGTDTQYF

J: TRBJ2-7
V: TRBV29-1
CDR3: CSVAGTGYEQYF

J: TRBJ2-7
V: TRBV2
CDR3: CASSVDERWSSYEQYF

J: TRBJ1-1
V: TRBV7-3
CDR3: CASSLVGGNTEAFF

J: TRBJ1-6
V: TRBV7-9
CDR3: CASSLGQGRDSPLHF

J: TRBJ2-2
V: TRBV2
CDR3: CASSNRTANTGELFF

J: TRBJ1-2
V: TRBV7-9
CDR3: CASSLGVLGYTF

J: TRBJ2-1
V: TRBV27
CDR3: CASSLWASGRGNEQFF